A selection of T cell receptor beta chains follows, all from one sample in a study of OX40 agonist ivuxolimab in advanced cancers. Sequenced by immunoSEQ multiplex PCR; TCRdb stores in-frame clones only, minus some. The sample lists some 80,000 clones, 85% to 90% occurring once. Sample: CD4+ or CD8+ T cells sorted from blood, taken in a trial of the OX40 agonist ivuxolimab. Receptors were obtained from an adult with an advanced solid tumor such as melanoma, head and neck, liver or kidney cancer. Both conserved end residues are part of each CDR3. A D gene is named only where the DNA matches it firmly. Where a row states a size, it is once, few, many or the class of an expanded clone; other rows omit it.

TRBV10-2	.	TRBJ1-3	few	TGCGCCAGCAGTTCGGGCCGGGACACCATATATTTT	CASSSGRDTIYF
TRBV7-2	.	TRBJ1-4	.	TGTGCCAGCAGTGTGGGGGGGAGGTGGACTAATGAAAAACTGTTTTTT	CASSVGGRWTNEKLFF
TRBV27	.	TRBJ2-7	few	TGTGCCCCAGGAAGGGGCGAGCAGTACTTC	CAPGRGEQYF
TRBV5-6	.	TRBJ1-1	.	TGTGCCAGCAGCTTGGATTGGAGGGGGGAAGCTTTCTTT	CASSLDWRGEAFF
TRBV30	.	TRBJ1-2	.	TGTGCCTGGAGTGTACGTGGAGGGGGGTATGGCTACACCTTC	CAWSVRGGGYGYTF
TRBV28	.	TRBJ2-3	.	TGTGCCAGCAGTTTACGGACCGCCTTAGGCACAGATACGCAGTATTTT	CASSLRTALGTDTQYF
TRBV2	TRBD1	TRBJ2-7	.	TGTGCCAGCACCCGGGACAGCACCTACGAGCAGTACTTC	CASTRDSTYEQYF
TRBV29-1	TRBD1	TRBJ1-2	.	TGCAGCGATACCACTCCGGGACAGGGGGCGTATGGCTACACCTTC	CSDTTPGQGAYGYTF
TRBV7-9	.	TRBJ2-3	.	TGTGCCAGCAGCTTATTCACAGGGCAAGGCACAGATACGCAGTATTTT	CASSLFTGQGTDTQYF
TRBV11-2	.	TRBJ2-3	.	TGTGCCAGCACCTACTTTAAGAGCACAGATACGCAGTATTTT	CASTYFKSTDTQYF
TRBV11-2	TRBD1	TRBJ1-6	.	TGTGCCAGCAGCTTAGGCCCCGGGACAGGCACCAGCCACTTT	CASSLGPGTGTSHF
TRBV5-1	TRBD1	TRBJ1-6	.	TGCGCCAGCAGCTTGGGGGCGGGACAGAATAATTCACCCCTCCACTTT	CASSLGAGQNNSPLHF
TRBV7-9	TRBD2	TRBJ2-3	.	TGTGCCAGCAGCTCGAGGACTAGCGGGAGTTTGACAGATACGCAGTATTTT	CASSSRTSGSLTDTQYF
TRBV7-3	TRBD2	TRBJ2-3	.	TGTGCCAGCAGCTCGACACTAGCGGGAGGTCGAAATACGCAGTATTTT	CASSSTLAGGRNTQYF
TRBV11-2	TRBD2	TRBJ2-7	once	TGTGCCAGCAGCAAGCGGGGGTCCCACGAGCAGTACTTC	CASSKRGSHEQYF
TRBV9	TRBD1	TRBJ1-2	.	TGTGCCAGCAGCACAAGACAGGGATCCAATGGCTACACCTTC	CASSTRQGSNGYTF
TRBV2	TRBD2	TRBJ2-3	.	TGTGCCAGCAGTAAACTAGCGGGTCGTACGCAGTATTTT	CASSKLAGRTQYF
TRBV25-1	.	TRBJ1-2	.	TGTGCCAGCAGTGAATACGGGTTCGGCTACACCTTC	CASSEYGFGYTF
TRBV19	TRBD1	TRBJ1-1	.	TGTGCCAGTAGTATATCCGGGACAGAGAACACTGAAGCTTTCTTT	CASSISGTENTEAFF
TRBV6-5	.	TRBJ1-2	few	TGTGCCAGCAGTCGCGCCTCGACGGGACTCTATGGCTACACCTTC	CASSRASTGLYGYTF
TRBV4-1	TRBD2	TRBJ2-5	.	TGCGCCAGCAGCCAAGATCTTCAGGTCGGGGGGAGGGAAGAGACCCAGTACTTC	CASSQDLQVGGREETQYF
TRBV9	TRBD2	TRBJ2-3	once	TGTGCCAGCAGCGTAGAACCGGGAGGAGTGGGTGATACGCAGTATTTT	CASSVEPGGVGDTQYF
TRBV6-5	.	TRBJ2-2	.	TGTGCCACTCGGGAGAGGGGGCACGGGGAGCTGTTTTTT	CATRERGHGELFF
TRBV18	.	TRBJ2-7	.	TGTGCCAGCTCACCATCAGACTACCTGAAAAACTACGAGCAGTACTTC	CASSPSDYLKNYEQYF